One and the same sample provided the 21 T cell receptor beta chains below, sequenced in a study of T cells in Graves' hyperthyroidism and ophthalmopathy. RNA transcripts served as the template for amplifying TCR beta CDR3 regions. The HTBI primer set served for first-round RT-PCR of the TCR CDR3. TCRdb recomputed calls from the multiplex PCR reads with MiXCR, one row per CDR3 protein. The sample shows around 240,000 distinct CDR3 sequences, around 15% of them seen only once. The sequenced material came from blood. The receptors derive from a woman aged 18 to 35 with Graves' ophthalmopathy.

This clonotype showed up many times. The chain couples TRBV7-9 to TRBJ1-1, with 7 nucleotides matching TRBD1. The germline V gene encodes CDR1 SEHNR and CDR2 FQNEAQ (reference sequence). Trimming removed 5 bases from V and 4 bases from J; junction bases left unmatched: 10. The CDR3 loop spans 15 amino acids. The CDR3 loop reads CASSPRQGSGTEAFF. For the CDR3, the DNA is TGTGCCAGCAGCCCCCGACAGGGCAGCGGCACTGAAGCTTTCTTT.

This clonotype was seen a few times. This chain links TRBV5-5 with TRBJ2-2; 13 nucleotides line up with TRBD2. This CDR3 is 15 amino acids long. The junction had 7 bases not matched to a gene; V was cut back by 4 bases and J by 10 bases. Germline V CDR1 and CDR2: SGHKS, YYEKEE (reference sequence). The CDR3 sequence: CASSPRTSGSVELFF. The CDR3, as DNA: TGTGCCAGCAGCCCACGGACTAGCGGGAGTGTGGAGCTGTTTTTT.

This clonotype was seen many times. This rearrangement joins TRBV6-1 to TRBJ1-5, with no clear D. The length of the CDR3 is 15 residues. Germline V lookup: CDR1 MNHNS, CDR2 SASEGT. Deletions cut 4 bases from V and 1 base from J, with 11 bases between. The CDR3 spells CASSVLDGSNQPQHF. The CDR3 region has the DNA TGTGCCAGCAGTGTCCTGGACGGGAGCAATCAGCCCCAGCATTTT.

This clonotype occurred many times. The genes are TRBV5-1 and TRBJ1-2; D may be TRBD1 (5 bases). V gave up 4 bases and J gave up 3 bases, with 10 bases separating them. Germline lookup yields CDR1 SGHRS and CDR2 YFSETQ. CDR3 length equals 13 residues. The CDR3 DNA follows: TGCGCCAGCAGCATGGGACGGTACTATGGCTACACCTTC. This gives the protein CASSMGRYYGYTF. Complete variable domain (other parts from reference TRBV5-1 and TRBJ1-2): KAGVTQTPRYLIKTRGQQVTLSCSPISGHRSVSWYQQTPGQGLQFLFEYFSETQRNKGNFPGRFSGRQFSNSRSEMNVSTLELGDSALYLCASSMGRYYGYTFGSGTRLTVV.

The table lists this clonotype with many counts. The chain recombines TRBV28 with TRBJ1-6; D ambiguous. Trimming pared 6 bases from V and 10 bases from J, leaving 10 bases between. The CDR3 loop spans 12 amino acids. The V gene's germline CDR1 is MDHEN and CDR2 SYDVKM. The CDR3 nucleotides read TGTGCCAGCAGACTGCAAGAATCACCCCTCCACTTT. It specifies CASRLQESPLHF.

There are many counts of this clonotype. The chain combines TRBV27 with TRBJ2-3; the D is unclear. V lost 0 bases and J lost 0, with 7 bases in between. CDR3 size: 15 residues. CDR1 and CDR2 from the germline V gene are MNHEY and SMNVEV (reference sequence). The DNA for the CDR3 is TGTGCCAGCAGTTTATCTGGGTCTAGCACAGATACGCAGTATTTT. It specifies CASSLSGSSTDTQYF.

This clonotype was detected ten times or more. The V gene is TRBV2, the J gene TRBJ1-1, with a tentative D call TRBD1 (5 bases). With 3 bases removed from V and 11 bases from J, the gap between germline ends came to 10 bases. The germline gives CDR1 SNHLY, CDR2 FYNNEI. This CDR3 has 11 amino acids. The CDR3 bases are TGTGCCAGCAGTGAGGGGCCAAAGGCTTTCTTT. This translates into CASSEGPKAFF. Based on the CDR3 plus reference TRBV2 and TRBJ1-1, the full variable domain is EPEVTQTPSHQVTQMGQEVILRCVPISNHLYFYWYRQILGQKVEFLVSFYNNEISEKSEIFDDQFSVERPDGSNFTLKIRSTKLEDSAMYFCASSEGPKAFFGQGTRLTVV.

This clonotype has at least ten counts. The rearrangement uses TRBV2 and TRBJ2-7, with 12 bases lining up with TRBD1. The CDR3 consists of 16 residues. The V gene end was trimmed by 3 bases and the J gene end by 4 bases; junction bases not matched to a gene: 7. Germline V gene sequence: CDR1 SNHLY, CDR2 FYNNEI. CDR3 nucleotide sequence: TGTGCCAGCAGTGATTTAGGGACAGGGGGCGGGTACGAGCAGTACTTC. Its protein product is CASSDLGTGGGYEQYF.

This clonotype has at least ten counts. This chain uses TRBV20-1 with TRBJ1-5; TRBD1 might be the D (6 bases). There are 13 residues in the CDR3. The germline gives CDR1 DFQATT, CDR2 SNEGSKA (reference sequence). V gave up 4 bases and J gave up 3 bases, with 10 bases separating them. CDR3 bases: TGCAGTGCTACTACAGGGTCCAATCAGCCCCAGCATTTT. As protein: CSATTGSNQPQHF.

V usage is TRBV20-1 and J usage is TRBJ2-3; 10 positions agree with TRBD1. V shed 6 bases, J shed 4 bases, and the junction held 7 bases outside the gene matches. Germline values: CDR1 DFQATT, CDR2 SNEGSKA (reference sequence). This CDR3 has 14 amino acids. The CDR3: CSAMDRGEADTQYF. The CDR3 DNA reads TGCAGTGCAATGGACAGGGGGGAGGCAGATACGCAGTATTTT.

The sample holds many counts of this clonotype. The chain is built from TRBV20-1 and TRBJ1-6; 9 bases match TRBD1. This CDR3 has 14 residues. Per germline, CDR1 DFQATT and CDR2 SNEGSKA (reference sequence). The V and J ends lost 6 bases and 7 bases, in that order; junction bases with no gene match: 7. DNA for the CDR3: TGCAGTGCGGATACAGGGGGCGGGAATTCACCCCTCCACTTT. Protein sequence: CSADTGGGNSPLHF.

This clonotype was picked up many times. The V call is TRBV9, the J call TRBJ1-3; unclear D gene. Trimming removed 4 bases from V and 0 bases from J, with 8 bases in between. Per germline, CDR1 SGDLS and CDR2 YYNGEE. This CDR3 region has 14 residues. Written as DNA, the CDR3 is TGTGCCAGCAGCCCGACATTCTCTGGAAACACCATATATTTT. Translation gives CASSPTFSGNTIYF.

This clonotype was seen repeatedly, ten times or more. This chain links TRBV9 with TRBJ2-3; a weak D match, TRBD2 (5 bases). Germline V CDR1 and CDR2: SGDLS, YYNGEE. The CDR3 is 15 residues long. Trimming stripped 4 bases from V and 1 base from J, with 13 bases between. The CDR3 sequence is CASSTIGDGTDTQYF. CDR3 DNA: TGTGCCAGCAGCACAATCGGGGATGGCACAGATACGCAGTATTTT.

The table lists this clonotype with many counts. This sequence joins TRBV29-1 and TRBJ2-5; D possibly corresponds to TRBD1 (5 bases). CDR1 SQVTM and CDR2 ANQGSEA come from the germline V gene. The CDR3 totals 12 residues. Trimming cost V 3 bases and J 5 bases, with 10 bases left between them. CDR3 region: CSVDQGEETQYF. The CDR3 DNA follows: TGCAGCGTTGATCAGGGTGAGGAGACCCAGTACTTC. Full variable domain (remainder filled in from reference TRBV29-1 and TRBJ2-5): SAVISQKPSRDICQRGTSLTIQCQVDSQVTMMFWYRQQPGQSLTLIATANQGSEATYESGFVIDKFPISRPNLTFSTLTVSNMSPEDSSIYLCSVDQGEETQYFGPGTRLLVL.

Ten or more counts support this clonotype. The J gene is TRBJ1-6, the V gene TRBV6-1; no clear D gene. Trimming removed 4 bases at V and 0 bases at J, with 7 bases between. The germline V gene encodes CDR1 MNHNS and CDR2 SASEGT. This CDR3 contains 15 residues. CDR3 protein: CASSAGSSYNSPLHF. The CDR3 DNA reads as TGTGCCAGCAGTGCGGGGAGCTCCTATAATTCACCCCTCCACTTT.

The V and J genes are TRBV13 and TRBJ2-3; 9 bases line up with TRBD2. Germline CDR1 PRHDT, CDR2 FYEKMQ (reference sequence). The CDR3 contains 18 residues. V lost 2 bases, J lost 1 base, and 10 bases stayed unmatched. The CDR3 spells CASSLRGASGIGTDTQYF. In DNA form, the CDR3 reads TGTGCCAGCAGCTTAAGGGGGGCTAGCGGGATCGGCACAGATACGCAGTATTTT.

This clonotype was observed at least ten times. The chain employs TRBV4-1 and TRBJ1-5; D unresolved. CDR1 and CDR2 (germline): MGHRA, YSYEKL. This CDR3 region has 13 residues. V was pared by 1 base and J by 7 bases, with 8 bases between. CDR3 bases: TGCGCCAGCAGCCAAGCAGGTGGGCAGCCCCAGCATTTT. The encoded protein is CASSQAGGQPQHF.

This clonotype was found a few times. The chain uses TRBV19 and TRBJ2-1; TRBD2 aligns across 8 bases. This CDR3 spans 16 amino acids. With 5 bases clipped from V and 4 bases from J, the junction kept 10 bases outside the gene matches. Per germline, CDR1 LNHDA and CDR2 SQIVND (reference sequence). CDR3 loop: CASSPRDSGGYNEQFF. The CDR3 bases are TGTGCCAGTAGTCCCCGTGACAGCGGGGGATACAATGAGCAGTTCTTC.

The chain couples TRBV29-1 to TRBJ2-1; 12 bases agree with TRBD2. The junction had 17 bases not matched to a gene; V was cut back by 7 bases and J by 7 bases. This CDR3 comprises 17 residues. Germline values: CDR1 SQVTM, CDR2 ANQGSEA. CDR3 sequence: CSASYPGTSGYPNEQFF. The CDR3 DNA sequence: TGCAGCGCCTCCTACCCCGGGACTAGCGGGTATCCTAATGAGCAGTTCTTC.

The sample holds many counts of this clonotype. The J gene is TRBJ1-4, the V gene TRBV28; a possible D gene is TRBD1 (5 bases). CDR1 MDHEN and CDR2 SYDVKM come from the germline V gene. V shed 6 bases and J shed 5 bases, with 16 bases lying between them. CDR3 length equals 15 residues. The CDR3 region has the DNA TGTGCCAGCAGACCCCAAGGGGCGCAAAATGAAAAACTGTTTTTT. Translating it yields CASRPQGAQNEKLFF. Full variable domain (remainder filled in from reference TRBV28 and TRBJ1-4): DVKVTQSSRYLVKRTGEKVFLECVQDMDHENMFWYRQDPGLGLRLIYFSYDVKMKEKGDIPEGYSVSREKKERFSLILESASTNQTSMYLCASRPQGAQNEKLFFGSGTQLSVL.

This clonotype was counted a few times. One end of the junction varies from germline; a read error may be responsible. The CDR3, as DNA: TGTGCCAGCCCACCGTCTTCCTACAATGAGCAGTTCTTC. Translating it yields CASPPSSYNEQFF. This chain uses TRBV18 with TRBJ2-1; the D is unclear. Germline V gene data show CDR1 as KGHSH and CDR2 as LQKENI. The CDR3 loop spans 13 amino acids. Based on the CDR3 plus reference TRBV18 and TRBJ2-1, the full variable domain is NAGVMQNPRHLVRRRGQEARLRCSPMKGHSHVYWYRQLPEEGLKFMVYLQKENIIDESGMPKERFSAEFPKEGPSILRIQQVVRGDSAAYFCASPPSSYNEQFFGPGTRLTVL.